This passage covers 10 T cell receptor beta chains from one sample sequenced in a study of blood T cell repertoires in COVID-19. This table comes from immunoSEQ multiplex PCR, and its TCRdb copy is limited to in-frame clones, with some not included. Here the sample spans some 160,000 clones, around four fifths being singletons. The sample consisted of peripheral blood. The origin of the receptors is a woman aged 65 to 85 who had recovered from COVID-19.

The chain recombines TRBV5-1 with TRBJ2-2; D remains ambiguous. Trimming removed 4 bases at V and 1 base at J, with 11 bases between. The germline gives CDR1 SGHRS, CDR2 YFSETQ. CDR3 length equals 15 residues. The chain's CDR3 is CASSPGALNTGELFF. For the CDR3, the DNA is TGCGCCAGCAGCCCCGGTGCCCTGAACACCGGGGAGCTGTTTTTT. Based on the CDR3 plus reference TRBV5-1 and TRBJ2-2, the full variable domain is KAGVTQTPRYLIKTRGQQVTLSCSPISGHRSVSWYQQTPGQGLQFLFEYFSETQRNKGNFPGRFSGRQFSNSRSEMNVSTLELGDSALYLCASSPGALNTGELFFGEGSRLTVL.

This clone was counted a single time. The chain employs TRBV18 and TRBJ2-7; 9 bases are a match to TRBD2. This CDR3 spans 15 amino acids. V dropped 3 bases and J dropped 4; count of bases not matched to a gene: 7. Germline CDR1 KGHSH, CDR2 LQKENI. The CDR3 loop is CASSPAGGPIYEQYF. The CDR3 DNA reads TGTGCCAGCTCACCGGCGGGAGGGCCGATTTACGAGCAGTACTTC.

J is TRBJ2-5 and V is TRBV20-1; the match to TRBD2 covers 8 bases. CDR1 DFQATT and CDR2 SNEGSKA come from the germline V gene (reference sequence). V was pared by 6 bases and J by 5 bases, with 2 bases of the junction left unmatched. The CDR3 consists of 11 residues. In DNA, the CDR3 is TGCAGTGCCCAGCGGGGGGAGACCCAGTACTTC. This translates into CSAQRGETQYF.

The chain recombines TRBV10-3 with TRBJ1-4, with 7 nucleotides matching TRBD1. Unmatched junction bases numbered 2, after V lost 3 bases and J lost 4 bases. Germline-derived CDR1 and CDR2 are ENHRY and SYGVKD. CDR3 length equals 14 residues. For the CDR3, the DNA is TGTGCCATCAGTGAACGACAGGGTAATGAAAAACTGTTTTTT. This gives the protein CAISERQGNEKLFF.

The genes are TRBV5-1 and TRBJ2-7; 9 nucleotides match TRBD1. The CDR3 loop spans 15 amino acids. Germline trimming cut 0 bases from V and 5 bases from J; bases unmatched to any gene: 6. Germline V gene sequence: CDR1 SGHRS, CDR2 YFSETQ. The CDR3 DNA sequence: TGCGCCAGCAGCTTGGGGACAGGGGTCCCCCACGAGCAGTACTTC. It specifies CASSLGTGVPHEQYF. The full variable domain, its missing parts supplied by reference TRBV5-1 and TRBJ2-7, is KAGVTQTPRYLIKTRGQQVTLSCSPISGHRSVSWYQQTPGQGLQFLFEYFSETQRNKGNFPGRFSGRQFSNSRSEMNVSTLELGDSALYLCASSLGTGVPHEQYFGPGTRLTVT.

The CDR3 region is CASSPPASGVDEQFF. The CDR3 DNA follows: TGTGCCAGCAGCCCTCCGGCTAGCGGGGTCGATGAGCAGTTCTTC. The chain employs TRBV3-1 (or the pseudogene TRBV3-2) and TRBJ2-1; TRBD2 matches 9 bases. V trimming: 4 bases; J trimming: 8 bases; junction bases outside the gene matches: 9. The CDR3 extends over 15 amino acids. Germline V gene sequence: CDR1 LGHDT, CDR2 YNNKEL (reference sequence).

V is TRBV6-6 and J is TRBJ1-1, with D possibly being TRBD1 (5 bases). The CDR3 is 14 amino acids. V was trimmed by 4 bases and J by 0 bases, leaving 9 bases between them. Germline V gene data show CDR1 as MNHNY and CDR2 as SVGAGI (reference sequence). Written as DNA, the CDR3 is TGTGCCAGCAGTTCAGGGTTGATGAACACTGAAGCTTTCTTT. It encodes CASSSGLMNTEAFF.

This chain links TRBV30 with TRBJ1-1; D is undetermined. CDR1 GTSNPN and CDR2 SVGIG come from the germline V gene (reference sequence). The CDR3 length is 12 residues. Trimming removed 2 bases from V and 5 bases from J, with 9 bases in between. CDR3: CAWSNGGTEAFF. As DNA, the CDR3 is TGTGCCTGGAGTAATGGAGGGACTGAAGCTTTCTTT.

V is TRBV9 and J is TRBJ1-1; D is undetermined. V was clipped by 4 bases and J by 6 bases, with 16 bases between them. The CDR3 spans 14 residues. Per the germline V gene, CDR1 is SGDLS and CDR2 is YYNGEE. CDR3 in amino acids: CASSPGRGRPEAFF. The CDR3 DNA reads TGTGCCAGCAGCCCAGGACGGGGTCGGCCTGAAGCTTTCTTT.

The genes are TRBV7-3 and TRBJ1-4; D call uncertain. V shed 5 bases and J shed 8 bases, with 12 bases lying between them. Germline-derived CDR1 and CDR2 are SGHTA and FQGTGA. This CDR3 spans 13 amino acids. CDR3 nucleotide sequence: TGTGCCAGCAGCCCCGGGCGGGGAGAAAAACTGTTTTTT. It encodes CASSPGRGEKLFF.